A selection of T cell receptor beta chains follows, all from one sample in a study of blood T cell repertoires in COVID-19. The method was immunoSEQ multiplex PCR; TCRdb's version includes in-frame clones alone and lacks a portion of them. The repertoire has about 190,000 clones, approximately 84% of them found once; the top ten carry approximately 5.1%. Sample: peripheral blood. The receptor set was obtained from a woman in her 70s with active or convalescent COVID-19. The CDR3 runs from the conserved cysteine through the conserved F or W. Each record gives: D gene, J gene, clone size, V gene, CDR3 DNA, CDR3 protein. The D gene is left open where the match is weak. Size values are once, few and many counts, or a class for expanded clones, and some rows have none.

>TRBD2|TRBJ2-3|.|TRBV27
TGTGCCAGCAGTTCCCATCCCAGACTAGCGGGAATGCTAGATACGCAGTATTTT
CASSSHPRLAGMLDTQYF
>TRBD2|TRBJ2-3|.|TRBV4-2
TGTGCCAGCAGCCCGACTAGCGGGTTTACAGATACGCAGTATTTT
CASSPTSGFTDTQYF
>.|TRBJ1-2|many|TRBV5-1
TGCGCCAGCAGCTTGTTGGTGGGGCCGGACTATGGCTACACCTTC
CASSLLVGPDYGYTF
>.|TRBJ1-1|.|TRBV10-3
TGTGCCATCAGTGATGTCGGGGTGGCCTCTGAAGCTTTCTTT
CAISDVGVASEAFF
>TRBD1|TRBJ1-2|.|TRBV27
TGTGCCAGCAGTTTGGACAGGGAAGTAGGCTACACCTTC
CASSLDREVGYTF
>TRBD1|TRBJ2-1|.|TRBV11-2
TGTGCCAGCAGCTTGCTGACAGGGCCCTACAATGAGCAGTTCTTC
CASSLLTGPYNEQFF
>TRBD1|TRBJ1-6|.|TRBV6-1
TGTGCCAGCAGTGAATATCGGGACAGGGGTCGGTCACCCCTCCACTTT
CASSEYRDRGRSPLHF
>TRBD1|TRBJ1-6|.|TRBV5-1
TGCGCCAGCAGCTTAAACAGGGGGCATAATTCACCCCTCCACTTT
CASSLNRGHNSPLHF
>TRBD2|TRBJ2-7|.|TRBV11-3
TGTGCCAGCCCCCCCATCTCGCCTAGCGGGTCCTACGAGCAGTACTTC
CASPPISPSGSYEQYF
>.|TRBJ2-3|once|TRBV10-3
TGTGCCATCAGTGACCCCCTAGCCGGTCATGATACGCAGTATTTT
CAISDPLAGHDTQYF
>TRBD2|TRBJ2-2|.|TRBV5-1
TGCGCCAGCAGCAAGACTAGCGCGGTGAACACCGGGGAGCTGTTTTTT
CASSKTSAVNTGELFF
>TRBD2|TRBJ2-1|.|TRBV2
TGTGCCAGCAGTTGGACTAGCGGGAGCTCCTACAATGAGCAGTTCTTC
CASSWTSGSSYNEQFF
>.|TRBJ1-4|.|TRBV30
TGTGCCTGGGGTATAGGGACGCCGACAGGTGAAAAACTGTTTTTT
CAWGIGTPTGEKLFF
>.|TRBJ2-3|.|TRBV7-9
TGTGCCAGCACCCGGGGGGACACACCGCCGTATACGCAGTATTTT
CASTRGDTPPYTQYF
>.|TRBJ2-1|.|TRBV7-3
TGTGCCAGCAGCTTACAGGGGCGCAATGAGCAGTTCTTC
CASSLQGRNEQFF
>TRBD1|TRBJ1-1|few|TRBV6-6
TGTGCCAGCAGTTACGCGGGACAGGGGACTGAAGCTTTCTTT
CASSYAGQGTEAFF
>TRBD2|TRBJ2-1|.|TRBV5-8
TGTGCCAGCAGCTTGGCCCGGACTAGCTTCGGTCTAGATGAGCAGTTCTTC
CASSLARTSFGLDEQFF
>.|TRBJ1-2|.|TRBV4-1
TGCGCCAGCAGCCAAGAGAGTCGACCAGGGGAAGTGTATGGCTACACCTTC
CASSQESRPGEVYGYTF
>.|TRBJ1-6|.|TRBV19
TGTGCCAGTAGTATGACTCGAAATTCACCCCTCCACTTT
CASSMTRNSPLHF
>TRBD1|TRBJ2-2|.|TRBV5-5
TGTGCCAGCAGCTGGACAGGGACCGGGGAGCTGTTTTTT
CASSWTGTGELFF
>.|TRBJ2-1|.|TRBV4-1
TGCGCCAGCAGCCAAGATCTACGGGAACTCAATGAGCAGTTCTTC
CASSQDLRELNEQFF
>.|TRBJ2-7|.|TRBV5-1
TGCGCCAGCAGCGCTCCGAGCGACGAGCAGTACTTC
CASSAPSDEQYF
>TRBD2|TRBJ2-5|.|TRBV3-1/TRBV3-2
TGTGCCAGCAGCCTCACAGGGACTAGCGGCCCCCGGACCCAGTACTTC
CASSLTGTSGPRTQYF
>TRBD2|TRBJ2-5|.|TRBV7-9
TGTGCCAGCAGCTTAAGACTAGCGGAGACCCAGTACTTC
CASSLRLAETQYF
>.|TRBJ2-5|.|TRBV21-1
TGTGCCAGCAGCGATAGCGGACAAGAGACCCAGTACTTC
CASSDSGQETQYF
>.|TRBJ2-1|.|TRBV7-2
TGTGCCAGCAGCCAGGGGACCTACAATGAGCAGTTCTTC
CASSQGTYNEQFF
>TRBD1|TRBJ2-2|once|TRBV4-1
TGCGCCAGCAGCACTCAACCGGGACAGGGAGGGCCCGGGGAGCTGTTTTTT
CASSTQPGQGGPGELFF
>.|TRBJ1-4|.|TRBV28
TGTGCCAGCAGTCAGGGTCACTGGCGGATGGGGGGTGAAAAACTGTTTTTT
CASSQGHWRMGGEKLFF
>.|TRBJ2-2|once|TRBV28
TGTGCCAGCAGCCCGCGCCCCGGGGAGCTGTTTTTT
CASSPRPGELFF
>TRBD2|TRBJ2-1|once|TRBV3-1/TRBV3-2
TGTGCCAGCAGCAACAGACTAGCGGGAGGTATCCGCAATGAGCAGTTCTTC
CASSNRLAGGIRNEQFF
>TRBD1|TRBJ2-7|once|TRBV6-1
TGTGCCAGCAGTGAAGCTGGGACAGGGTTCGAGCAGTACTTC
CASSEAGTGFEQYF
>.|TRBJ1-2|.|TRBV19
TGTGCCAGTAGGCAGGGGATCGACTATGGCTACACCTTC
CASRQGIDYGYTF
>.|TRBJ1-1|.|TRBV27
TGTGCCAGCTACGGGAGAACTACGAAAAACACTGAAGCTTTCTTT
CASYGRTTKNTEAFF